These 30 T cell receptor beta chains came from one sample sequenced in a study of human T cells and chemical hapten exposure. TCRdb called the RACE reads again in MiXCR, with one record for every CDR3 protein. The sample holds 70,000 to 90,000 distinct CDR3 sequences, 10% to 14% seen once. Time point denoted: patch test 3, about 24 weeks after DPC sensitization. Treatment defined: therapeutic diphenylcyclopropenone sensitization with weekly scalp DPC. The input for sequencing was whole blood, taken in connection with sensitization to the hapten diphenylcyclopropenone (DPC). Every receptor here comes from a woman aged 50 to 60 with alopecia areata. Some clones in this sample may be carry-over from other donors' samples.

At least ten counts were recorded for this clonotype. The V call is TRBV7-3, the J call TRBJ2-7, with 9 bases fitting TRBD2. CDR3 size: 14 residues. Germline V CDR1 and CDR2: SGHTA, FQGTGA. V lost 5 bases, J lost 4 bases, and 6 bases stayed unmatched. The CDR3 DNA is TGTGCCAGCAGCCCGGCGGGGGGGCAATACGAGCAGTACTTC. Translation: CASSPAGGQYEQYF.

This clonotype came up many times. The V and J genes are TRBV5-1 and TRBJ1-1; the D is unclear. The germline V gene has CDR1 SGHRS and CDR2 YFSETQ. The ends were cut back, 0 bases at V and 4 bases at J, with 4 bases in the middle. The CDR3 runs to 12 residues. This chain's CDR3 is CASSLGSTEAFF. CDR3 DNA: TGCGCCAGCAGCTTGGGGTCCACTGAAGCTTTCTTT.

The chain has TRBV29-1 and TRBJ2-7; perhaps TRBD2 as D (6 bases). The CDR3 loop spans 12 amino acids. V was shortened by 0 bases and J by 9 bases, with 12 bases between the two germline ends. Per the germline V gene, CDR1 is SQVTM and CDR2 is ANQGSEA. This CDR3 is CSVEDGSPAQYF. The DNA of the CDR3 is TGCAGCGTTGAAGACGGGAGCCCCGCGCAGTACTTC.

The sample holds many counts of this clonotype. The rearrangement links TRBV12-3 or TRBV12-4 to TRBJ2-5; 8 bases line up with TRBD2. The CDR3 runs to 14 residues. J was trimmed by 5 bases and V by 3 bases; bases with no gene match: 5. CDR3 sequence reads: CASSFGGERETQYF. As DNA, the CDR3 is TGTGCCAGCAGTTTCGGGGGGGAGCGGGAGACCCAGTACTTC.

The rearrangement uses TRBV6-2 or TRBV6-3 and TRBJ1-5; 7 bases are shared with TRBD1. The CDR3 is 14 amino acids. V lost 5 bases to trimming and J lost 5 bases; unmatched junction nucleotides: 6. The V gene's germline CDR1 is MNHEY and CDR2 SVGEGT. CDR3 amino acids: CASSNPGQYQPQHF. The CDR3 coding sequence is TGTGCCAGCAGTAATCCGGGACAGTATCAGCCCCAGCATTTT.

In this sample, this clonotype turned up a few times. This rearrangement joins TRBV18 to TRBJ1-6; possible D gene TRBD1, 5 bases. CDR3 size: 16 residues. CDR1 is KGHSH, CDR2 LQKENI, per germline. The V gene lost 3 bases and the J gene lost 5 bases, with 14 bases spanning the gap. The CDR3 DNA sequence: TGTGCCAGCTCACCCGCCCAGGGCCTCGATAATTCACCCCTCCACTTT. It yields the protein CASSPAQGLDNSPLHF.

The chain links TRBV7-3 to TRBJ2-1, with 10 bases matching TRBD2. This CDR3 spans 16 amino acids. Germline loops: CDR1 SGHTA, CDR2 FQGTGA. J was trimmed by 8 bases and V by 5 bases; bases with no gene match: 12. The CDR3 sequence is CASSHPASGSFHEQFF. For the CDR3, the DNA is TGTGCCAGCAGCCATCCCGCTAGCGGGAGTTTCCATGAGCAGTTCTTC.

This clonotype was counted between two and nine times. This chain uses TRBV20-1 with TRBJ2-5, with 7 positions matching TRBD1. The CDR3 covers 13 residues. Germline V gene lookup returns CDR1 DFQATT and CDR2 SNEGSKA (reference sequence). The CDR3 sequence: CRVPGQLQETQYF. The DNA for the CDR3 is TGCAGAGTGCCGGGACAGCTACAAGAGACCCAGTACTTC.

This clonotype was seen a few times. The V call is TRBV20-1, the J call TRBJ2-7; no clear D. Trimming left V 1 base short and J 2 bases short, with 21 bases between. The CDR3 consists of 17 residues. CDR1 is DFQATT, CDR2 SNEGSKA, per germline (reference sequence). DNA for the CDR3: TGCAGTGCTAGAGTTAGTGGGCCAAGCCGCCAGCCCTACGAGCAGTACTTC. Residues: CSARVSGPSRQPYEQYF.

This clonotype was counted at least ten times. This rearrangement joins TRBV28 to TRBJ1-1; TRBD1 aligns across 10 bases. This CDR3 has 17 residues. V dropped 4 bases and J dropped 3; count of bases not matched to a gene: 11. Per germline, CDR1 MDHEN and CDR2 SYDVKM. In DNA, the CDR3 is TGTGCCAGCAGTTGGGAAGCGATCGGACAGGGGGACACTGAAGCTTTCTTT. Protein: CASSWEAIGQGDTEAFF.

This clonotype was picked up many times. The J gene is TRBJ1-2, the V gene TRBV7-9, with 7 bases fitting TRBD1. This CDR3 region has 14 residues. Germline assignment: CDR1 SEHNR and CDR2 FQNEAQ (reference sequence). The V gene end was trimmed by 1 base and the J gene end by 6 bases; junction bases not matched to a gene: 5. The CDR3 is CASSLVSTGHGYTF. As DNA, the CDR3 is TGTGCCAGCAGCTTAGTATCGACAGGGCATGGCTACACCTTC.

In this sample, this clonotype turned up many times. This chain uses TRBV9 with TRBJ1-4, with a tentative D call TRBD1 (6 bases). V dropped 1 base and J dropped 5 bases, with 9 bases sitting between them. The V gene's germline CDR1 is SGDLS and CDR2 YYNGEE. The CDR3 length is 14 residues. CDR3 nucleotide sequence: TGTGCCAGCAGCGTACCAGGGGCGAATGAAAAACTGTTTTTT. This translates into CASSVPGANEKLFF.

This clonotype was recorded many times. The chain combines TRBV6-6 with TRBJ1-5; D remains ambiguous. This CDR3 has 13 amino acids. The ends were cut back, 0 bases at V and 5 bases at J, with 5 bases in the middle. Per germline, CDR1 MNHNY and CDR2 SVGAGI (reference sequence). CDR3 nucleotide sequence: TGTGCCAGCAGTTACTCGGCCGATCAGCCCCAGCATTTT. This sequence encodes CASSYSADQPQHF.

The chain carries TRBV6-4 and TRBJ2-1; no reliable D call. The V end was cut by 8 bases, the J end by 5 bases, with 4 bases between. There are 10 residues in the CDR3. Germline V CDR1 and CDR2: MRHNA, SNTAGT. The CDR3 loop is CASLNNEQFF. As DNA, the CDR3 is TGTGCCAGCCTCAACAATGAGCAGTTCTTC.

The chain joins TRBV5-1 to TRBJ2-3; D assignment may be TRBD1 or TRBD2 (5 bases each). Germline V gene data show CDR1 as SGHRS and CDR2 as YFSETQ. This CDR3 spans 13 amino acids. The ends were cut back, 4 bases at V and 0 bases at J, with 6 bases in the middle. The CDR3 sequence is CASSGDSTDTQYF. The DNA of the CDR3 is TGCGCCAGCAGCGGGGACAGCACAGATACGCAGTATTTT.

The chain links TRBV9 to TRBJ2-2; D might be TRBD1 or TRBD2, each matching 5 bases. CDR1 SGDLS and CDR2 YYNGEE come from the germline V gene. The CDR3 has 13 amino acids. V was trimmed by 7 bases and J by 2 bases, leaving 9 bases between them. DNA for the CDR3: TGTGCCAGCGAGGGACGAAACACCGGGGAGCTGTTTTTT. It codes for CASEGRNTGELFF.

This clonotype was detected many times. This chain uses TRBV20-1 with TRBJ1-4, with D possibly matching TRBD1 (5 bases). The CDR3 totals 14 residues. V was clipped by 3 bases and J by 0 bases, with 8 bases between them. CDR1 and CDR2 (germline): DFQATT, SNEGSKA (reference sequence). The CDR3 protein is CSARAGSTNEKLFF. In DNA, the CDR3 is TGCAGTGCTAGGGCAGGGTCAACTAATGAAAAACTGTTTTTT.

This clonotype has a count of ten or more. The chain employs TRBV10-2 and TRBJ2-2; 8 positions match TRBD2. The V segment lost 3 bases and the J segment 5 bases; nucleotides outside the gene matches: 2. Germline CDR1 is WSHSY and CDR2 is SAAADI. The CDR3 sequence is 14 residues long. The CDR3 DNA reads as TGCGCCAGCAGTGAACTAGCGGCGACCGGGGAGCTGTTTTTT. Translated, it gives CASSELAATGELFF.

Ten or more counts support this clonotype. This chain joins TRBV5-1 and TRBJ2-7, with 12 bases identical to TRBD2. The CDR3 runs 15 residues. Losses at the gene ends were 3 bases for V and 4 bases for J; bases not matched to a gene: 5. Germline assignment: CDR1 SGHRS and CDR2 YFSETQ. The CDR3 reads CASSSQTSGSYEQYF. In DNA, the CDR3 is TGCGCCAGCAGCTCACAGACTAGCGGGAGTTACGAGCAGTACTTC.

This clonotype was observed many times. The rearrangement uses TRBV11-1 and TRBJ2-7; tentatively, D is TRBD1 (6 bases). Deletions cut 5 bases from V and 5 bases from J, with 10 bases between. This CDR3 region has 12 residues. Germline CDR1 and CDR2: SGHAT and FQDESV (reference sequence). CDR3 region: CASSKQGDEQYF. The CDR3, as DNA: TGTGCCAGCAGCAAACAGGGCGACGAGCAGTACTTC. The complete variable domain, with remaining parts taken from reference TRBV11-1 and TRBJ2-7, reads EAEVAQSPRYKITEKSQAVAFWCDPISGHATLYWYRQILGQGPELLVQFQDESVVDDSQLPKDRFSAERLKGVDSTLKIQPAELGDSAMYLCASSKQGDEQYFGPGTRLTVT.

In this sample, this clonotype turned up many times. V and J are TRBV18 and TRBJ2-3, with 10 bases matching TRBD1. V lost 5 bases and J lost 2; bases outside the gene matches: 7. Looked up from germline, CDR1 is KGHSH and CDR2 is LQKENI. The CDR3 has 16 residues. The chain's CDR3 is CASSVDRGRATDTQYF. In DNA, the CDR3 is TGTGCCAGCTCAGTAGACAGGGGGCGCGCCACAGATACGCAGTATTTT.

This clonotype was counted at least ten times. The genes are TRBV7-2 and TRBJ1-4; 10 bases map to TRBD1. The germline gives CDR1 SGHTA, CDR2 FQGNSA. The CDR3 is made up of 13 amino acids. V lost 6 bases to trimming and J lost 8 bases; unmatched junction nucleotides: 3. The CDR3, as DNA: TGTGCCAGCAGGACAGGGGGCAGCGAAAAACTGTTTTTT. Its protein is CASRTGGSEKLFF.

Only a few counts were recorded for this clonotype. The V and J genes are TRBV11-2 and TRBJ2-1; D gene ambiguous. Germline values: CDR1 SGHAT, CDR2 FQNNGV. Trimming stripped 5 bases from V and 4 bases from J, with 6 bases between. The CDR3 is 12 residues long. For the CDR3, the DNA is TGTGCCAGCAGCGCTGGTTACAATGAGCAGTTCTTC. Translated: CASSAGYNEQFF.

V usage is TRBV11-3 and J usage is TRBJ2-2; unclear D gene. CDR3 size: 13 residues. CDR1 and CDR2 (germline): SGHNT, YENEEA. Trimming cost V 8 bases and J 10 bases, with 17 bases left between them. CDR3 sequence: CASSTLGFEELFF. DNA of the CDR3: TGTGCCAGCTCTACCCTGGGTTTTGAGGAGCTGTTTTTT.

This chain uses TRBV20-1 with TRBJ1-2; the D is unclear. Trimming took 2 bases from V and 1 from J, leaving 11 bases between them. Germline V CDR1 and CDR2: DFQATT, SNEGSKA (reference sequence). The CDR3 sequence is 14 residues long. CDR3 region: CSARPSGDNYGYTF. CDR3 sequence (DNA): TGCAGTGCTAGACCAAGCGGGGATAACTATGGCTACACCTTC.

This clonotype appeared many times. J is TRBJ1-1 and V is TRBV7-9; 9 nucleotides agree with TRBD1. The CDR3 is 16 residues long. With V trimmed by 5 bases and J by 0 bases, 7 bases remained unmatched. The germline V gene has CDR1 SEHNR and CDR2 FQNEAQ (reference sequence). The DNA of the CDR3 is TGTGCCAGCAGCACCAGGACAGGGGTCATGAACACTGAAGCTTTCTTT. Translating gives CASSTRTGVMNTEAFF.

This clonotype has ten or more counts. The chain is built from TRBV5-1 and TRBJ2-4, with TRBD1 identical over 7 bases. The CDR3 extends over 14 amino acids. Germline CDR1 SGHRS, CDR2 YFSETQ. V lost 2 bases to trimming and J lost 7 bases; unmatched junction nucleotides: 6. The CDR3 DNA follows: TGCGCCAGCAGCTTTGGACAGGAGGTGAACATTCAGTACTTC. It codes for CASSFGQEVNIQYF.

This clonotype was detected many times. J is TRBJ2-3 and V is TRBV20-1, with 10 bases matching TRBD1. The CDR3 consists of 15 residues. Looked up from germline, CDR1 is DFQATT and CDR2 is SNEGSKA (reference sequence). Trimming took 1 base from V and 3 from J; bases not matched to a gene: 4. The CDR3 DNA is TGCAGTGCTAGAGTCTGGACAGGGGGGACAGATACGCAGTATTTT. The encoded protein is CSARVWTGGTDTQYF.

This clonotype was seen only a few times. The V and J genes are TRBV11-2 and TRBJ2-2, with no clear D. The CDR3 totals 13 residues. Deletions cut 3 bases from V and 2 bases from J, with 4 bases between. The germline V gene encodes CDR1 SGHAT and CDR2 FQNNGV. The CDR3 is CASSLTNTGELFF. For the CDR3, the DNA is TGTGCCAGCAGCTTGACAAACACCGGGGAGCTGTTTTTT. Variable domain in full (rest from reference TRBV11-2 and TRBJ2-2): EAGVAQSPRYKIIEKRQSVAFWCNPISGHATLYWYQQILGQGPKLLIQFQNNGVVDDSQLPKDRFSAERLKGVDSTLKIQPAKLEDSAVYLCASSLTNTGELFFGEGSRLTVL.

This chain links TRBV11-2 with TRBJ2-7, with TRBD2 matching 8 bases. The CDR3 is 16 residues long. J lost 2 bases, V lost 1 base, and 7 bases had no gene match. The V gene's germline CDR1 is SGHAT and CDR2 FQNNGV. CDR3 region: CASSLASGRSPYEQYF. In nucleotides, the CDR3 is TGTGCCAGCAGCTTAGCCAGCGGGAGAAGCCCCTACGAGCAGTACTTC.